One T cell receptor (beta chain) is described in this entry. This sample is drawn from a study of cytomegalovirus exposure and HLA in healthy donors. This CDR3 spans 13 amino acids. V lost 4 bases and J 2 bases, leaving 8 bases between the germline ends. CDR1 and CDR2 (germline): LNHDA, SQIVND (reference sequence). With 60 Vbeta and 13 Jbeta primers, the PCR was carried out. Sequenced by immunoSEQ multiplex PCR; TCRdb stores in-frame clones only, minus some. The data contain 130,000 to 150,000 clones, more than 75% of them singletons. Specimen: PBMCs. This receptor was taken from a man aged 18 to 30 in good health and CMV-seronegative. This chain links TRBV19 with TRBJ2-5; D is possibly TRBD1 (6 bases). As DNA, the CDR3 is TGTGCCAGTAGTAGACAGGAACAAGAGACCCAGTACTTC. Its protein is CASSRQEQETQYF.